The T cell receptor beta chain under discussion was sequenced for a study of PD-L1 blockade in urothelial cancer. Study summary: Samples came from 3 weeks, at the second dose, and 6 weeks into treatment. Blood gave a median approximately 140,000 T cells.

Each PCR reaction had synthetic TCR analog templates spiked into it. Repertoires were generated with immunoSEQ multiplex PCR, while TCRdb's copy carries only in-frame clones and drops some. In the table there are 55,000 to 85,000 clones, 80% to 85% of which are singletons. V lost 2 bases and J 0 bases, leaving 17 bases between the germline ends. Germline CDR1 and CDR2: SGHNT and YYREEE (reference sequence). The CDR3 has 17 amino acids. Time point in this sample: pretreatment peripheral blood. Patients had locally advanced or metastatic urothelial carcinoma. The TCR sequence derives from a woman aged 70-85 years with urothelial cancer. V usage is TRBV5-4 and J usage is TRBJ1-2, with D tentatively TRBD1 (5 bases). Sample: PBMCs, taken around atezolizumab (anti-PD-L1) treatment. CDR3 loop: CASSFLPRQSANYGYTF. CDR3 bases: TGTGCCAGCAGCTTTCTGCCCAGACAGTCCGCTAACTATGGCTACACCTTC.